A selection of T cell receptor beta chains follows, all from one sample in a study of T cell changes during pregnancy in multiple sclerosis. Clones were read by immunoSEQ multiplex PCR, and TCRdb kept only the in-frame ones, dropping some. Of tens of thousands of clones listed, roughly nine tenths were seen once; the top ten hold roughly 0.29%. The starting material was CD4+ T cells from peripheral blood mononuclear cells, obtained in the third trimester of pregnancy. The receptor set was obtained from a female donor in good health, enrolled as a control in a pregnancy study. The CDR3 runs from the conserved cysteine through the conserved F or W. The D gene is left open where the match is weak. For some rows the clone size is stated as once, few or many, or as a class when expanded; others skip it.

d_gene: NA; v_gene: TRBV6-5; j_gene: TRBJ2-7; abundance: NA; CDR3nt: TGTGCCAGCAGTCGCCAGGGCCATAGCTCCTACGAGCAGTACTTC; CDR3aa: CASSRQGHSSYEQYF
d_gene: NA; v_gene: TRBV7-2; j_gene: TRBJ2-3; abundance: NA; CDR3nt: TGTGCCAGCAGCTTAGACGGGGGGCAAACAGATACGCAGTATTTT; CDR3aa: CASSLDGGQTDTQYF
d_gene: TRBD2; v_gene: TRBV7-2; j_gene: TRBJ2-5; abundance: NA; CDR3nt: TGTGCCAGCAGCTTAGGCTTCTTGCGGGGGACCCAAGAGACCCAGTACTTC; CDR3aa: CASSLGFLRGTQETQYF
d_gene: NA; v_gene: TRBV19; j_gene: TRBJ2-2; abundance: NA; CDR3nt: TGTGCCAGTAGTCCATCGACAAGGCCCGGGGAGCTGTTTTTT; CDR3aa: CASSPSTRPGELFF
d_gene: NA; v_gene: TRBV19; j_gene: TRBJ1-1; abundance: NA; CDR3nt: TGTGCCAGTAGTAGACAGGTGTCCAACACTGAAGCTTTCTTT; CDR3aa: CASSRQVSNTEAFF
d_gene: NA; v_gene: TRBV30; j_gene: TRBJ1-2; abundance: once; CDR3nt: TGTGCCTGGAGTGTAACCAGGGACACCTATGGCTACACCTTC; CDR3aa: CAWSVTRDTYGYTF
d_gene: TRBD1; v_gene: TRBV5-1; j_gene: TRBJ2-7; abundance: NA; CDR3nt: TGCGCCAGCAGCTTGGCCGTGAGGGGGCTAAAGGGAAGCTCCTACGAGCAGTACTTC; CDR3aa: CASSLAVRGLKGSSYEQYF
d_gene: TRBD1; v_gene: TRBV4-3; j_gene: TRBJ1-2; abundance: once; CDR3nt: TGCGCCAGCAGCCAAGATCCAGGGGGCGGCTATGGCTACACCTTC; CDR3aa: CASSQDPGGGYGYTF
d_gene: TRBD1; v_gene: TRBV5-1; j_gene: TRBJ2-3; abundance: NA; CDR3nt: TGCGCCAGCAGCTGGGACAGAATGGATACGCAGTATTTT; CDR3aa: CASSWDRMDTQYF
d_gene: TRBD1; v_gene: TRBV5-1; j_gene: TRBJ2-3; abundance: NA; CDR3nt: TGCGCCAGCAATATTGGACAGGGGCCAGATACGCAGTATTTT; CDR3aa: CASNIGQGPDTQYF
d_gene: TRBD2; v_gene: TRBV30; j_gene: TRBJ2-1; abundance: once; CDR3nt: TGTGCCTGGAGTTTCGGCGGGGGGGCTAACTACAATGAGCAGTTCTTC; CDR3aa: CAWSFGGGANYNEQFF
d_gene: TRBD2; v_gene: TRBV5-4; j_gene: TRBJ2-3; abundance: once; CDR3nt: TGTGCCAGCAGCCGTAGGACTAGCGGGGGACCAGATACGCAGTATTTT; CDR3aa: CASSRRTSGGPDTQYF
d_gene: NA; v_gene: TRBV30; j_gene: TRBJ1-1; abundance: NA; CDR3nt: TGTGCCTGGGGGGGAGGAAAATCCGGCACTGAAGCTTTCTTT; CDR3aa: CAWGGGKSGTEAFF
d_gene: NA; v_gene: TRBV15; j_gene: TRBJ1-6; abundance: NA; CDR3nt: TGTGCCACCAGCAGAGCGAGGAGGTCTGGGTCCCTCCACTTT; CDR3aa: CATSRARRSGSLHF
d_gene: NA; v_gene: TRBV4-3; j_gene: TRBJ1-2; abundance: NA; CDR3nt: TGCGCCAGCAGCCGAACAACCGGGACACACTATGGCTACACCTTC; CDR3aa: CASSRTTGTHYGYTF
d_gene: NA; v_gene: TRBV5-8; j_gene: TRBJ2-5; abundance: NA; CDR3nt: TGTGCCAGCAGCTTTCGGAGAGAGACCCAGTACTTC; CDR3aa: CASSFRRETQYF
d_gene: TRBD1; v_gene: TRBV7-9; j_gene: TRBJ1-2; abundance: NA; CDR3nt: TGTGCCAGCAGCTTAGACGCGGGACAGATTGGCTACACCTTC; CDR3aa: CASSLDAGQIGYTF
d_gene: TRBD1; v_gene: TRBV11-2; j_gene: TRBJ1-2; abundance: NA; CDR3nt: TGTGCCAGCAGTCCCGGGACAGATAACTATGGCTACACCTTC; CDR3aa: CASSPGTDNYGYTF
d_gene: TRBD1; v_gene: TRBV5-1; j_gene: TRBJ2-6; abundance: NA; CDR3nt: TGCGCCAGCAGCTCCGGACAGGGTAGGACTTCCTCTGGGGCCAACGTCCTGACTTTC; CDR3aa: CASSSGQGRTSSGANVLTF
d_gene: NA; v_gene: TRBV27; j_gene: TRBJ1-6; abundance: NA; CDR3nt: TGTGCCAGCAGTTTAAGTCGGCAGGGGTACTCACCCCTCCACTTT; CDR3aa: CASSLSRQGYSPLHF
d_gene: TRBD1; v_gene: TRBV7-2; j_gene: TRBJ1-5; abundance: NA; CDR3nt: TGTGCCAGCAGTAGGGACAGTATTTATAGCAATCAGCCCCAGCATTTT; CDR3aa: CASSRDSIYSNQPQHF
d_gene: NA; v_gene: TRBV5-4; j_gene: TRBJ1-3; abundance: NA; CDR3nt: TGTGCCAGCAGCTTGGGGGGGCTGGGAGGAAACACCATATATTTT; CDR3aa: CASSLGGLGGNTIYF
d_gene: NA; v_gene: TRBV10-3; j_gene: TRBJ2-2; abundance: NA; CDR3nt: TGTGCCATCAGGGACAGAACCACCGGGGAGCTGTTTTTT; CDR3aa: CAIRDRTTGELFF
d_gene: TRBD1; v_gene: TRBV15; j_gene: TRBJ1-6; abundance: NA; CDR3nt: TGTGCCACCAGCAGGGACAGGGGTAATTCACCCCTCCACTTT; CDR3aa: CATSRDRGNSPLHF
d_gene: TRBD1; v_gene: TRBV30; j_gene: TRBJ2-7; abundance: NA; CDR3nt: TGTGCCTGGAAAAGAGGGGACAGTGGCACCTACGAGCAGTACTTC; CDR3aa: CAWKRGDSGTYEQYF
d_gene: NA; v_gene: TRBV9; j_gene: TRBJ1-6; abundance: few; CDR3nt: TGTGCCAGCAGCTCGGGGGTGGAGCGGAGTTCACCCCTCCACTTT; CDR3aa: CASSSGVERSSPLHF